The present TCR beta chain was sequenced within a study of regulatory T cells in long-lasting Graves disease. CDR3-region Arm-PCR and iRepertoire HTBI primers produced the TCR beta libraries. TCRdb reanalysed the multiplex PCR reads using MiXCR and keeps one entry per CDR3 protein. This sample has about 400,000 distinct CDR3 sequences, with 15% to 19% found just once. Time point denoted: newly diagnosed GD, antithyroid drugs for less than 3 months. Scientists built the TCR library using RNA that was extracted from PBMCs. This CDR3 has 14 amino acids. Per germline, CDR1 SNHLY and CDR2 FYNNEI. V lost 7 bases and J lost 4; bases outside the gene matches: 5.

The receptor was isolated from a female donor with Graves disease. Specimen: peripheral blood mononuclear cells (PBMCs), collected at new diagnosis, from a patient treated with antithyroid drugs. The chain joins TRBV2 to TRBJ2-2; 8 positions agree with TRBD1. The chain's CDR3 is CASNGQGSTGELFF. CDR3 nucleotides: TGTGCCAGCAATGGACAGGGAAGCACCGGGGAGCTGTTTTTT.